The 22 T cell receptor beta chains presented below share a single source sample, sequenced in a study of blood T cell repertoires in COVID-19. TCRdb's table, derived via immunoSEQ multiplex PCR, lists solely in-frame clones and lacks some. The sample lists some 97,000 clones, approximately 89% seen once, with about 1.9% in the top ten. The sample was peripheral blood. Receptors originate from a man over 45 with active COVID-19.

This clone was observed a few times. The chain is built from TRBV19 and TRBJ1-2; 7 positions match TRBD1. CDR1 and CDR2 from the germline V gene are LNHDA and SQIVND (reference sequence). The V gene end was trimmed by 8 bases and the J gene end by 2 bases; junction bases not matched to a gene: 5. The CDR3 spans 13 residues. The CDR3 loop is CASRQGLNYGYTF. The DNA of the CDR3 is TGTGCCAGTCGACAGGGCCTAAACTATGGCTACACCTTC.

The chain uses TRBV7-9 and TRBJ1-6; D might be TRBD1 (5 bases). Trimming cost V 5 bases and J 6 bases, with 14 bases left between them. Germline assignment: CDR1 SEHNR and CDR2 FQNEAQ (reference sequence). The CDR3 loop spans 15 amino acids. CDR3 sequence: CASSPDGTSNSPLHF. DNA of the CDR3: TGTGCCAGCAGCCCAGACGGGACTAGTAATTCACCCCTCCACTTT. The full variable domain, with the rest looked up from reference TRBV7-9 and TRBJ1-6, is DTGVSQNPRHKITKRGQNVTFRCDPISEHNRLYWYRQTLGQGPEFLTYFQNEAQLEKSRLLSDRFSAERPKGSFSTLEIQRTEQGDSAMYLCASSPDGTSNSPLHFGNGTRLTVT.

This chain connects TRBV3-1 (or the pseudogene TRBV3-2) to TRBJ2-1, with TRBD2 identical over 10 bases. The junction had 10 bases not matched to a gene; V was cut back by 1 base and J by 10 bases. Germline CDR1 and CDR2: LGHDT and YNNKEL (reference sequence). The CDR3 has 16 residues. CDR3 nucleotide sequence: TGTGCCAGCAGCCAAGGGACTAGCGGTCGGCTAGGGGAGCAGTTCTTC. Its protein product is CASSQGTSGRLGEQFF.

V gene TRBV5-1 combines with J gene TRBJ1-2, with 10 bases matching TRBD1. From germline, CDR1 is SGHRS and CDR2 YFSETQ. This CDR3 spans 15 amino acids. Trimming cost V 4 bases and J 4 bases; bases outside gene matches: 7. The CDR3 coding sequence is TGCGCCAGCAGCGGCCGGGACAGGGGTGCCTATGGCTACACCTTC. Protein sequence: CASSGRDRGAYGYTF.

V gene TRBV15 combines with J gene TRBJ2-5; D remains ambiguous. This CDR3 region has 15 residues. From germline, CDR1 is LNHNV and CDR2 YYDKDF (reference sequence). Trimming removed 1 base at V and 4 bases at J, with 13 bases between. For the CDR3, the DNA is TGTGCCACCAGCAGAGTTTCCGACAAGAGAGAGACCCAGTACTTC. Encoded protein: CATSRVSDKRETQYF.

This clone was found a few times. The chain recombines TRBV5-4 with TRBJ2-7, with D possibly being TRBD1 (6 bases). Germline values: CDR1 SGHNT, CDR2 YYREEE (reference sequence). This CDR3 region has 14 residues. V was pared by 0 bases and J by 0 bases, with 7 bases between. The CDR3 nucleotides are TGTGCCAGCAGCTTGGACAGGGCCTCCTACGAGCAGTACGTC. Translation: CASSLDRASYEQYV.

The chain carries TRBV5-8 and TRBJ2-3, with D maybe TRBD1 (6 bases). Deletions cut 1 base from V and 3 bases from J, with 24 bases between. The CDR3 contains 19 residues. Germline V lookup: CDR1 SGHTS, CDR2 YDEGEE. DNA for the CDR3: TGTGCCAGCAGCTTGAATTCCCCCATCACAGGGATTGGGACAGATACGCAGTATTTT. It translates to CASSLNSPITGIGTDTQYF.

CDR3 coding DNA: TGTGCCAGCACAGGGGCATTAGCTAACTATGGCTACACCTTC. Its protein product is CASTGALANYGYTF. The chain has TRBV9 and TRBJ1-2; D perhaps matches TRBD1 (6 bases). The CDR3 consists of 14 residues. Germline loops: CDR1 SGDLS, CDR2 YYNGEE. V lost 6 bases, J lost 0 bases, and 12 bases lay in between.

In its sample, this clone was seen once. This chain connects TRBV18 to TRBJ2-7, with TRBD1 matching over 8 bases. With 0 bases clipped from V and 2 bases from J, the junction kept 6 bases outside the gene matches. CDR1 and CDR2 (germline): KGHSH, LQKENI. The CDR3 extends over 16 amino acids. This CDR3 is CASSPPEGRGPYEQYF. The CDR3 DNA sequence: TGTGCCAGCTCACCACCGGAAGGCAGGGGGCCCTACGAGCAGTACTTC.

The V call is TRBV5-1, the J call TRBJ1-3; weak D call: TRBD1 (6 bases). The length of the CDR3 is 14 residues. Trimming stripped 6 bases from V and 8 bases from J, with 18 bases between. Germline values: CDR1 SGHRS, CDR2 YFSETQ. CDR3 loop: CASTQGFFEDTIYF. The CDR3 bases are TGCGCCAGCACGCAGGGGTTCTTTGAGGACACCATATATTTT.

The chain recombines TRBV21-1 with TRBJ2-2; TRBD1 is taken as the D call from the table, unchecked against the DNA. TRBV21-1 is a pseudogene. The CDR3 sequence is 17 residues long. CDR3 DNA: TGTGCCAGCAGCAATGAGATCCAGGGATCGAACACCGGGGAGCTGTTTTTT. Protein: CASSNEIQGSNTGELFF.

V gene TRBV7-9 combines with J gene TRBJ2-1, with 10 bases matching TRBD2. Per germline, CDR1 SEHNR and CDR2 FQNEAQ (reference sequence). The CDR3 consists of 19 residues. Germline trimming cut 2 bases from V and 0 bases from J; bases unmatched to any gene: 10. The CDR3, as DNA: TGTGCCAGCAGCTTATTCACTAGCGGGAAAATGGGCTCCTACAATGAGCAGTTCTTC. Translating gives CASSLFTSGKMGSYNEQFF.

As to this clone: Sequence at one end of the junction differs from germline and may be a read error. The rearrangement uses TRBV11-3 and TRBJ2-6; 9 bases fit TRBD1. The length of the CDR3 is 18 residues. Germline-derived CDR1 and CDR2 are SGHNT and YENEEA. The CDR3 DNA reads as TGTGCCGGCAGCTCCCATACAGGGGGCGCAGATAGGGCCAACGTCCTGACTTTC. It specifies CAGSSHTGGADRANVLTF.

The rearrangement links TRBV19 to TRBJ1-5; D unresolved. The V end lost 1 base, the J end lost 0 bases, and 7 bases lay between the germline ends. Germline V gene data show CDR1 as LNHDA and CDR2 as SQIVND (reference sequence). The CDR3 has 15 residues. CDR3: CASSIAGYSNQPQHF. CDR3 DNA: TGTGCCAGTAGTATAGCGGGGTATAGCAATCAGCCCCAGCATTTT.

The genes are TRBV4-2 and TRBJ2-7, with D possibly TRBD2 on 5 matching bases. CDR3 length: 15 amino acids. The germline gives CDR1 LGHNA, CDR2 YNFKEQ. Trimming stripped 0 bases from V and 2 bases from J, with 11 bases between. DNA for the CDR3: TGTGCCAGCAGCCAAGAAAGCGGCCTGGCCTACGAGCAGTACGTC. This gives the protein CASSQESGLAYEQYV.

In this sample, this clone turned up a few times. CDR3 residues: CASSFGETPLHF. DNA for the CDR3: TGTGCCAGCAGCTTTGGAGAGACACCCCTCCACTTT. The chain is built from TRBV11-2 and TRBJ1-6; D not resolved. The CDR3 length is 12 residues. Trimming removed 3 bases at V and 11 bases at J, with 8 bases between. Germline CDR1 and CDR2: SGHAT and FQNNGV.

V gene TRBV5-4 combines with J gene TRBJ1-2; D remains ambiguous. The ends were cut back, 0 bases at V and 8 bases at J, with 14 bases in the middle. The CDR3 sequence is 14 residues long. The germline V gene encodes CDR1 SGHNT and CDR2 YYREEE (reference sequence). DNA for the CDR3: TGTGCCAGCAGCTTGGATCCAGGCAGCTTCGGCTACACCTTC. This encodes CASSLDPGSFGYTF.

The genes are TRBV18 and TRBJ1-2; D unresolved. V was shortened by 2 bases and J by 1 base, with 5 bases between the two germline ends. Germline values: CDR1 KGHSH, CDR2 LQKENI. The CDR3 has 13 residues. The CDR3 reads CASSPGGNYGYTF. DNA of the CDR3: TGTGCCAGCTCACCAGGCGGTAACTATGGCTACACCTTC.

This clone showed up just a few times. The chain joins TRBV30 to TRBJ1-2; 8 nucleotides agree with TRBD1. The CDR3 has 12 amino acids. The germline V gene has CDR1 GTSNPN and CDR2 SVGIG (reference sequence). V was clipped by 4 bases and J by 6 bases; unmatched bases: 4. CDR3 nucleotides: TGTGCCTGGAACAGGGGGGAGGATGGCTACACCTTC. Its protein product is CAWNRGEDGYTF. The full variable domain, in which reference TRBV30 and TRBJ1-2 provide the parts outside the CDR3, is SQTIHQWPATLVQPVGSPLSLECTVEGTSNPNLYWYRQAAGRGLQLLFYSVGIGQISSEVPQNLSASRPQDRQFILSSKKLLLSDSGFYLCAWNRGEDGYTFGSGTRLTVV.

This chain uses TRBV4-1 with TRBJ2-7; D gene ambiguous. The V gene lost 1 base and the J gene lost 2 bases, with 6 bases spanning the gap. This CDR3 contains 13 residues. The germline gives CDR1 MGHRA, CDR2 YSYEKL. In nucleotides, the CDR3 is TGCGCCAGCAGCCAAGGTCAAACCTACGAGCAGTACTTC. This gives the protein CASSQGQTYEQYF.

This chain links TRBV6-1 with TRBJ2-6; 8 bases line up with TRBD1. J gave up 3 bases and V 4 bases, and 5 bases lay outside the gene matches. Germline V lookup: CDR1 MNHNS, CDR2 SASEGT. CDR3 length: 16 residues. The CDR3 reads CASSVAGGSGANVLTF. Written as DNA, the CDR3 is TGTGCCAGCAGTGTGGCAGGGGGCAGTGGGGCCAACGTCCTGACTTTC.

V and J are TRBV9 and TRBJ2-7; TRBD2 is a possible D gene (5 bases). The V end was cut by 3 bases, the J end by 7 bases, with 17 bases between. CDR3 length: 14 amino acids. The germline V gene encodes CDR1 SGDLS and CDR2 YYNGEE. CDR3 sequence: CASSGGGNTGEQYF. DNA for the CDR3: TGTGCCAGCAGCGGAGGAGGCAATACGGGAGAGCAGTACTTC.